The rows below give T cell receptor beta chains drawn from one sample of a study of T-cell memory formation after mild COVID-19. TCRdb reprocessed the 5' RACE reads with MiXCR, giving one entry per CDR3 protein. The data show roughly 450,000 distinct CDR3 sequences, 15% to 20% seen once. Source material: PBMCs or a T cell subset sorted from them (not recorded which). These TCRs come from an adult woman who had mild COVID-19 (a few samples of this study predate the infection). Cell type and time point are not known. Both conserved end residues are part of each CDR3. D genes are given only for firm matches. Clone size is given for some rows only: seen once, a few or many times, or a class if the clone is expanded.

D gene	J gene	V gene	clone size	CDR3 protein	CDR3 DNA
-	TRBJ2-3	TRBV9	few	CATQRVTSTDTQYF	TGTGCCACCCAGCGGGTGACTAGCACAGATACGCAGTATTTT
-	TRBJ2-7	TRBV20-1	-	CSARESLSYEQYF	TGCAGTGCTAGAGAAAGCTTATCCTACGAGCAGTACTTC
-	TRBJ2-7	TRBV7-9	-	CASSSGTHEQYF	TGTGCCAGCAGCTCCGGGACCCACGAGCAGTACTTC
TRBD1	TRBJ2-1	TRBV11-3	-	CASSQPGQGAREQFF	TGTGCCAGCAGCCAACCGGGACAGGGGGCACGTGAGCAGTTCTTC
TRBD1	TRBJ1-1	TRBV5-1	many	CASFRDRNTEAFF	TGCGCCAGCTTCCGGGACAGGAACACTGAAGCTTTCTTT
-	TRBJ2-1	TRBV6-1	few	CASSERGRGQSYNEQFF	TGTGCCAGCAGTGAAAGGGGGAGAGGACAGTCCTACAATGAGCAGTTCTTC
-	TRBJ2-1	TRBV7-3	-	CASSQSSGRNEQFF	TGTGCCAGCAGCCAAAGCTCGGGGCGGAATGAGCAGTTCTTC
-	TRBJ1-1	TRBV11-1	-	CASTIGPNTEAFF	TGTGCCAGCACCATAGGGCCTAACACTGAAGCTTTCTTT
-	TRBJ1-2	TRBV12-3/TRBV12-4	-	CASSDFLQGNLDGYTF	TGTGCCAGCAGTGACTTCTTACAGGGTAATCTTGATGGCTACACCTTC
-	TRBJ2-2	TRBV3-1	few	CASSQVRGSNTGELFF	TGTGCCAGCAGCCAGGTTCGGGGTTCGAACACCGGGGAGCTGTTTTTT
TRBD2	TRBJ2-1	TRBV10-3	-	CAIMGTSGVSYNEQFF	TGTGCCATCATGGGGACTAGCGGGGTATCCTACAATGAGCAGTTCTTC
TRBD2	TRBJ2-3	TRBV3-1	-	CASRPRFRGTSGSSTDTQYF	TGTGCCAGCAGGCCAAGGTTCCGCGGGACTAGCGGCTCTAGCACAGATACGCAGTATTTT
-	TRBJ2-7	TRBV27	-	CASPQPRGEQYF	TGTGCCAGCCCCCAACCTCGAGGGGAGCAGTACTTC
TRBD1	TRBJ1-1	TRBV12-5	-	CASGLRQGATEAFF	TGTGCTAGTGGTTTGAGACAGGGGGCCACTGAAGCTTTCTTT
TRBD2	TRBJ2-2	TRBV7-6	-	CASSFAGVNTGELFF	TGTGCCAGCAGCTTCGCGGGGGTGAACACCGGGGAGCTGTTTTTT
-	TRBJ2-1	TRBV15	-	CATSRGSNYNEQFF	TGTGCCACCAGCAGAGGGTCCAACTACAATGAGCAGTTCTTC
-	TRBJ1-6	TRBV20-1	-	CSASKGGINSPLHF	TGCAGTGCTAGTAAGGGTGGGATCAATTCACCCCTCCACTTT
TRBD2	TRBJ2-3	TRBV6-5	-	CASSYSAGLATDTQYF	TGTGCCAGCAGTTACTCCGCGGGACTAGCGACAGATACGCAGTATTTT
-	TRBJ2-3	TRBV7-8	-	CASSLARVWDFTDTQYF	TGTGCCAGCAGCTTAGCTAGGGTTTGGGACTTCACAGATACGCAGTATTTT
-	TRBJ2-2	TRBV13	-	CASSPWEGASTGELFF	TGTGCCAGCAGCCCCTGGGAGGGGGCGAGCACCGGGGAGCTGTTTTTT
TRBD1	TRBJ1-4	TRBV12-3/TRBV12-4	few	CASSPGQGTEKLFF	TGTGCCAGCAGCCCGGGACAGGGGACTGAAAAACTGTTTTTT
TRBD2	TRBJ2-1	TRBV7-2	-	CASSFGLAGGLYEQFF	TGTGCCAGCAGCTTCGGACTAGCGGGGGGCCTTTATGAGCAGTTCTTC
-	TRBJ2-7	TRBV18	few	CASSDGSSYEQYF	TGTGCCAGCTCAGATGGGAGCTCCTACGAGCAGTACTTC
-	TRBJ1-2	TRBV11-1	-	CASSSLRDTNYGYTF	TGTGCCAGCAGCTCCCTCAGGGACACTAACTATGGCTACACCTTC
-	TRBJ2-3	TRBV7-8	-	CASSTHQDTQYF	TGTGCCAGCAGCACCCACCAAGATACGCAGTATTTT
-	TRBJ1-4	TRBV25-1	few	CASSEFTSGNEKLFF	TGTGCCAGCAGTGAATTTACCAGTGGAAATGAAAAACTGTTTTTT